This T cell receptor (beta chain) was documented in a study of blood T cells in healthy people across ages. For the study at large: In model experiments, template switching was able to capture about one barcoded beta molecule for every two T cells that were present.

Together with a sample-barcoded 5' primer, a J-beta primer mix was included in a second PCR lasting roughly 7 to 11 cycles. TCRdb re-called the 5' RACE reads through MiXCR, storing one row per CDR3 protein. The sample lists around 580,000 distinct CDR3 sequences, roughly 48% occurring once. CDR1 is ENHRY and CDR2 is SYGVKD in the germline V gene. V shed 7 bases, J shed 6 bases, and the junction held 8 bases outside the gene matches. This CDR3 region has 14 residues. The sample holds a few counts of this clonotype. The study isolated at least 6 million PBMCs from each sample. What was sequenced was blood. J is TRBJ2-3 and V is TRBV10-3, with 9 bases fitting TRBD2. This clonotype originated in a man at least 80 years old in good health. CDR3 DNA: TGTGCCATCACTCTAGCGGGGTCCACGGATACGCAGTATTTT. Translation gives CAITLAGSTDTQYF.